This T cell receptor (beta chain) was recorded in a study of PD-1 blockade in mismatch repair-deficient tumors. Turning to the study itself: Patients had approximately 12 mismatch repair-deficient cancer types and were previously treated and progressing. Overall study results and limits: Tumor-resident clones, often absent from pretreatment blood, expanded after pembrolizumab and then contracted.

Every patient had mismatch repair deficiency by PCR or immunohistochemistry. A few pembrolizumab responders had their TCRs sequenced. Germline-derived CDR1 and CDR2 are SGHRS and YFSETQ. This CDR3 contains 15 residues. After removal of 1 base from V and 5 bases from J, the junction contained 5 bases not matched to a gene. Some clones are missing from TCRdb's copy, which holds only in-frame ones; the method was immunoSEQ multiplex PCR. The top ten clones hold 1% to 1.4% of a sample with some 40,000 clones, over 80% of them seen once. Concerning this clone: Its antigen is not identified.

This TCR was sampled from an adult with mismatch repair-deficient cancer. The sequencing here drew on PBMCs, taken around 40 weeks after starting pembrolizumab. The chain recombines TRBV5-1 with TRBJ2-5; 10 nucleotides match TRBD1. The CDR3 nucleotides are TGCGCCAGCAGCTTGAGGGACAGGGGTAGGGAGACCCAGTACTTC. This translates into CASSLRDRGRETQYF.